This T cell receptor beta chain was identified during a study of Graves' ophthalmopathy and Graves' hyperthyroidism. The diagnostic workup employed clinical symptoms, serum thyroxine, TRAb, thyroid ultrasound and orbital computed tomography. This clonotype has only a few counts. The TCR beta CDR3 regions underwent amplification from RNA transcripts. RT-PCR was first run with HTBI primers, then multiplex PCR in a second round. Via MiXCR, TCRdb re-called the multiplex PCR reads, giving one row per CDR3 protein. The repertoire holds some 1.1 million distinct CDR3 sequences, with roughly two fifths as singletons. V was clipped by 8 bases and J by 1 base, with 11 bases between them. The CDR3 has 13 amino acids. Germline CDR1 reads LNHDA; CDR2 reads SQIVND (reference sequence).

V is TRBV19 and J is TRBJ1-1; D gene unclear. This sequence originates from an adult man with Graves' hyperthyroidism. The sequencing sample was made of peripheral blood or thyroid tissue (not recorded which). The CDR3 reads CASRKRENTEAFF. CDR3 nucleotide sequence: TGTGCCAGTCGTAAGCGGGAGAACACTGAAGCTTTCTTT.